The 15 T cell receptor beta chains below come from one sample, sequenced in a study (dated by TCRdb to about 2016). The protocol used for the library was RT-PCR. Sequenced using an Illumina MiSeq. TCRdb applied fastp at Q25 and MiXCR to the public reads, then kept only in-frame beta chains. Rows are unified per CDR3 protein, each entry keeping the most common DNA and genes. Across this sample there are fewer than 800,000 distinct CDR3 sequences, with 14% seen only once. About 3.9% of the sample comes from the top ten. Sequenced material: memory CD4+ T cells from blood. The receptors come from a female donor in good health, serving as a healthy control.

The sample holds a few counts of this clonotype. The chain joins TRBV4-3 to TRBJ2-6; 10 bases fit TRBD1. This CDR3 is built from 18 residues. V gave up 4 bases and J gave up 1 base; unmatched junction bases: 7. Germline values: CDR1 LGHNA, CDR2 YSLEER. The CDR3 nucleotides are TGCGCCAGCAGCCCTTACCCGGGACAGGGGTCTGGGGCCAACGTCCTGACTTTC. Translation gives CASSPYPGQGSGANVLTF.

This clonotype came up a few times. The genes are TRBV6-1 and TRBJ2-3; D unclear. CDR1 MNHNS and CDR2 SASEGT come from the germline V gene. Trimming left V 2 bases short and J 0 bases short, with 12 bases between. CDR3 length: 16 amino acids. The CDR3 spells CASSEWARVSTDTQYF. The DNA of the CDR3 is TGTGCCAGCAGTGAATGGGCCAGAGTTAGCACAGATACGCAGTATTTT.

This clonotype was seen a few times. The V and J genes are TRBV7-2 and TRBJ1-6; tentatively, D is TRBD1 (5 bases). Germline V gene data show CDR1 as SGHTA and CDR2 as FQGNSA. The CDR3 contains 13 residues. V lost 7 bases and J 7 bases, leaving 11 bases between the germline ends. As DNA, the CDR3 is TGTGCCAGCACCAGGGACTTCAATTCACCCCTCCACTTT. This sequence encodes CASTRDFNSPLHF.

This clonotype was recorded many times. V is TRBV6-6 and J is TRBJ1-1, with 9 bases lining up with TRBD1. Germline CDR1 and CDR2: MNHNY and SVGAGI (reference sequence). Trimming cost V 7 bases and J 1 base; bases outside gene matches: 10. The CDR3 covers 16 residues. CDR3 protein: CASTTGQGRGNTEAFF. CDR3 nucleotides: TGTGCCAGCACCACGGGACAGGGTAGGGGGAACACTGAAGCTTTCTTT.

This clonotype turned up a few times. The chain couples TRBV4-1 to TRBJ1-2; D is undetermined. Germline assignment: CDR1 MGHRA and CDR2 YSYEKL. The V gene lost 0 bases and the J gene lost 7 bases, with 18 bases spanning the gap. This CDR3 contains 16 residues. CDR3: CASSQETRRGLSGYTF. Here the CDR3 DNA reads TGCGCCAGCAGCCAAGAAACTCGTCGGGGTTTAAGTGGCTACACCTTC.

The table lists this clonotype with a few counts. The chain is built from TRBV10-3 and TRBJ2-7; D ambiguous. In germline, CDR1 is ENHRY, CDR2 SYGVKD. The ends were cut back, 6 bases at V and 5 bases at J, with 11 bases in the middle. CDR3 length equals 12 residues. CDR3 in DNA: TGTGCCATCAGCTTAAGACCGGACGAGCAGTACTTC. It is translated as CAISLRPDEQYF.

This clonotype was observed a few times. The CDR3 protein is CSARGDWTVLSYEQYF. CDR3 DNA sequence: TGCAGTGCTAGAGGCGACTGGACAGTGCTTTCCTACGAGCAGTACTTC. The chain joins TRBV20-1 to TRBJ2-7; perhaps TRBD1 as D (6 bases). This CDR3 contains 16 residues. In germline, CDR1 is DFQATT, CDR2 SNEGSKA (reference sequence). Trimming stripped 1 base from V and 1 base from J, with 17 bases between.

The chain is built from TRBV27 and TRBJ2-2, with unresolved D. Trimming cost V 8 bases and J 4 bases, with 20 bases left between them. Germline V lookup: CDR1 MNHEY, CDR2 SMNVEV (reference sequence). This CDR3 has 16 residues. This CDR3 is CASYAPLHGRTGELFF. The DNA of the CDR3 is TGTGCCAGCTACGCCCCCCTTCATGGTCGCACCGGGGAGCTGTTTTTT.

The sample holds many counts of this clonotype. The V gene is TRBV20-1, the J gene TRBJ2-3; D tentatively fits TRBD1 or TRBD2 (5 bases each). Per the germline V gene, CDR1 is DFQATT and CDR2 is SNEGSKA (reference sequence). Trimming removed 6 bases from V and 1 base from J, with 14 bases in between. The CDR3 sequence is 14 residues long. CDR3 sequence (DNA): TGCAGTGCAACTGGACGAGGGGGCACAGATACGCAGTATTTT. It translates to CSATGRGGTDTQYF.

V is TRBV7-2 and J is TRBJ2-4; D is unclear. The CDR3 is made up of 15 amino acids. V was clipped by 4 bases and J by 1 base, with 11 bases between them. Germline V gene sequence: CDR1 SGHTA, CDR2 FQGNSA. The CDR3: CASSSPVGAKNIQYF. The CDR3 nucleotides read TGTGCCAGCAGCTCTCCCGTGGGCGCCAAAAACATTCAGTACTTC.

The chain carries TRBV12-3 or TRBV12-4 and TRBJ2-1; 7 nucleotides agree with TRBD1. Trimming removed 5 bases from V and 12 bases from J; junction bases left unmatched: 7. This CDR3 has 12 residues. CDR3 sequence reads: CASSHDRVGQFF. CDR3 sequence (DNA): TGTGCCAGCAGTCACGACAGGGTGGGGCAGTTCTTC.

This rearrangement joins TRBV7-9 to TRBJ1-6, with D hard to call. CDR1 and CDR2 (germline): SEHNR, FQNEAQ (reference sequence). The CDR3 loop spans 13 amino acids. V shed 10 bases and J shed 4 bases, with 11 bases lying between them. The DNA for the CDR3 is TGTGCCATCTCGGCCGAATATAATTCACCCCTCCACTTT. Protein product: CAISAEYNSPLHF.

This clonotype was seen only once. This rearrangement joins TRBV7-9 to TRBJ1-5; 7 nucleotides agree with TRBD1. The CDR3 length is 15 residues. Germline values: CDR1 SEHNR, CDR2 FQNEAQ (reference sequence). The V segment lost 5 bases and the J segment 3 bases; nucleotides outside the gene matches: 7. The DNA of the CDR3 is TGTGCCAGCAGCCAGGGCGACAGGGACAATCAGCCCCAGCATTTT. It specifies CASSQGDRDNQPQHF.

This clonotype was counted a few times. This chain links TRBV5-4 with TRBJ2-1; 9 bases match TRBD1. The germline V gene encodes CDR1 SGHNT and CDR2 YYREEE (reference sequence). This CDR3 region has 15 residues. V dropped 3 bases and J dropped 5; count of bases not matched to a gene: 6. The CDR3 is CASSSPGQGNNEQFF. Written as DNA, the CDR3 is TGTGCCAGCAGCTCGCCGGGACAGGGAAACAATGAGCAGTTCTTC.

The chain uses TRBV4-3 and TRBJ2-2; 15 bases match TRBD2. Germline V CDR1 and CDR2: LGHNA, YSLEER. CDR3 size: 19 residues. V gave up 0 bases and J gave up 7 bases; unmatched junction bases: 9. DNA of the CDR3: TGCGCCAGCAGCCAAGATCAGGGACTAGCGGGGGGCCGGGGCGGGGAGCTGTTTTTT. Translated: CASSQDQGLAGGRGGELFF.